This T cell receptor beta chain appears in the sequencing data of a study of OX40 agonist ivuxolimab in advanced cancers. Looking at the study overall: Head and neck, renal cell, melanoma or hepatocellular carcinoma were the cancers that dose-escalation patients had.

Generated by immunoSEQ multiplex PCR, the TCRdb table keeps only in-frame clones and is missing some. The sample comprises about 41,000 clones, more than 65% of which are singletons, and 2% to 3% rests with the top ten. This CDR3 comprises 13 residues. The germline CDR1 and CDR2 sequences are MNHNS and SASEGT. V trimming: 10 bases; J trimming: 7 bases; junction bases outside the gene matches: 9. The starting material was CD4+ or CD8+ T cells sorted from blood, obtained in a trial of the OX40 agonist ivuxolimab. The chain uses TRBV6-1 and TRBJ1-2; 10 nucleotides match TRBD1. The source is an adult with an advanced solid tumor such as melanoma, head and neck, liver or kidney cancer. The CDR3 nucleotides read TGTGCCACCCCCGTTGGGACAGGGGTTGGCTACACCTTC. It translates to CATPVGTGVGYTF.